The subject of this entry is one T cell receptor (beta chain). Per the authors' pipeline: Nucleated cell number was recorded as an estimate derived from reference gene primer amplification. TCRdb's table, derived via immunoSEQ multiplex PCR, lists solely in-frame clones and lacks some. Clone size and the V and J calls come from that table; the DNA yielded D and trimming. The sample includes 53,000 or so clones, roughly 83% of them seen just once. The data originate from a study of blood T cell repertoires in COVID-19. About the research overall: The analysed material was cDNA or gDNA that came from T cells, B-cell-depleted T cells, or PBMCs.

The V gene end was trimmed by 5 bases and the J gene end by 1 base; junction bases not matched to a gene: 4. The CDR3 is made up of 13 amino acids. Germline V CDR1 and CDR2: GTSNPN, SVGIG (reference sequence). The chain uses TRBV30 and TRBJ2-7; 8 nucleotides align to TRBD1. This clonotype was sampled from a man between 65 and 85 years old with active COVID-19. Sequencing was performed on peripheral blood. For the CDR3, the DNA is TGTGCCTGGCAGCAGGGGGCGTCCTACGAGCAGTACTTC. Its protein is CAWQQGASYEQYF. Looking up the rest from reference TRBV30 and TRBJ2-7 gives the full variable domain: SQTIHQWPATLVQPVGSPLSLECTVEGTSNPNLYWYRQAAGRGLQLLFYSVGIGQISSEVPQNLSASRPQDRQFILSSKKLLLSDSGFYLCAWQQGASYEQYFGPGTRLTVT.